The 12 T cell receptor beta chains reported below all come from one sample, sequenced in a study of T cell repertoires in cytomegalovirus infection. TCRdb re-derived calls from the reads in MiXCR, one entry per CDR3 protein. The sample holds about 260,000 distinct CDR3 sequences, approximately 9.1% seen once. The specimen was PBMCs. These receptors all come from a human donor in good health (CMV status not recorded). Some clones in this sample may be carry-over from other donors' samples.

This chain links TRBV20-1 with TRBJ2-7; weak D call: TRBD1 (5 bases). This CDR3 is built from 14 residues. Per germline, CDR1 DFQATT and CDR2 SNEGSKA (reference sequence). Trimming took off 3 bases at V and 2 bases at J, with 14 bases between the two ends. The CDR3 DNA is TGCAGTGCTAGGGACCAGGGTGGGCCCTACGAGCAGTACTTC. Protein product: CSARDQGGPYEQYF.

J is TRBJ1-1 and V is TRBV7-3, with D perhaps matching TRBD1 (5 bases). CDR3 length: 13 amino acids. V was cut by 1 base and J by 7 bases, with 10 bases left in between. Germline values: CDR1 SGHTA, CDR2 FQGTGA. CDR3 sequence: CASSLMLTGEAFF. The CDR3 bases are TGTGCCAGCAGCTTAATGCTAACAGGTGAAGCTTTCTTT.

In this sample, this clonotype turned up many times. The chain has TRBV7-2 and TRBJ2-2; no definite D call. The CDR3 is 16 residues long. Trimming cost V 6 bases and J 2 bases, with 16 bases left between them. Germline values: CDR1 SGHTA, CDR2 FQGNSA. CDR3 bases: TGTGCCAGCAGTCCTAGGGTTCTCGCTAACACCGGGGAGCTGTTTTTT. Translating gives CASSPRVLANTGELFF. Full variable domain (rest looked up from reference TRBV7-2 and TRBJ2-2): GAGVSQSPSNKVTEKGKDVELRCDPISGHTALYWYRQSLGQGLEFLIYFQGNSAPDKSGLPSDRFSAERTGGSVSTLTIQRTQQEDSAVYLCASSPRVLANTGELFFGEGSRLTVL.

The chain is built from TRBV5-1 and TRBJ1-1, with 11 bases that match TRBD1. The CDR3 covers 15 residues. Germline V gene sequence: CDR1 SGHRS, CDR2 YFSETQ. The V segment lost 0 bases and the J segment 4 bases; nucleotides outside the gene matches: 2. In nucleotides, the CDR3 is TGCGCCAGCAGCTTGGACGGGACAGGGGGCACTGAAGCTTTCTTT. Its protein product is CASSLDGTGGTEAFF.

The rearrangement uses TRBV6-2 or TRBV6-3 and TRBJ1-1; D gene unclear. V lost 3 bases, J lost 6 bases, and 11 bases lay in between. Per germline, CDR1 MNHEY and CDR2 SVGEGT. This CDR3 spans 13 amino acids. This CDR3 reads CASSYVVPSEAFF. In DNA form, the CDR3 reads TGTGCCAGCAGTTATGTAGTCCCCTCTGAAGCTTTCTTT.

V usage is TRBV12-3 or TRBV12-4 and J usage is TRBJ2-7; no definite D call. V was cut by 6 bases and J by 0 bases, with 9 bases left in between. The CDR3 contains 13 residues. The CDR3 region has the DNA TGTGCCAGCAGCACGGTGCCCTCCTACGAGCAGTACTTC. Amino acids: CASSTVPSYEQYF.

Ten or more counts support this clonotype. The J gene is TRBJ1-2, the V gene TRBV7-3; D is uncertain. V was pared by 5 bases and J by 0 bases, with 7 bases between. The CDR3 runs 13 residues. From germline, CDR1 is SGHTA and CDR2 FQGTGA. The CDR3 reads CASSPDSNYGYTF. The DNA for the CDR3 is TGTGCCAGCAGCCCCGATTCTAACTATGGCTACACCTTC.

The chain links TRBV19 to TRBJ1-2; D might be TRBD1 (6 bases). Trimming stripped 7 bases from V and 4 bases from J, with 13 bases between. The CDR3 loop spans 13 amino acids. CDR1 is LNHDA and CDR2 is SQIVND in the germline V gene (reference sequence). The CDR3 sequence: CASKRQELYGYTF. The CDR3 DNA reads TGTGCCAGTAAACGACAGGAGCTCTATGGCTACACCTTC. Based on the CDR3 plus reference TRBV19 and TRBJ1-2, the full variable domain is DGGITQSPKYLFRKEGQNVTLSCEQNLNHDAMYWYRQDPGQGLRLIYYSQIVNDFQKGDIAEGYSVSREKKESFPLTVTSAQKNPTAFYLCASKRQELYGYTFGSGTRLTVV.

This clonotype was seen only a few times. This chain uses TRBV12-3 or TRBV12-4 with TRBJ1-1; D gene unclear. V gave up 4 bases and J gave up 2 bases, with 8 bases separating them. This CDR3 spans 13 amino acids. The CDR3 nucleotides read TGTGCCAGCAGTTATATGGATAACACTGAAGCTTTCTTT. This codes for CASSYMDNTEAFF.

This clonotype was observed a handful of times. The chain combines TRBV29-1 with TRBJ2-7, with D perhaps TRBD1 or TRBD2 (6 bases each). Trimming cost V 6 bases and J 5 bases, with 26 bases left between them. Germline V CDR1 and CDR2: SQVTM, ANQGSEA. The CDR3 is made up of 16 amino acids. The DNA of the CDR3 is TGCAGCGTGAAGGGGGGAGGAAGGGGGTCGGATCACGAGCAGTACTTC. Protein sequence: CSVKGGGRGSDHEQYF.

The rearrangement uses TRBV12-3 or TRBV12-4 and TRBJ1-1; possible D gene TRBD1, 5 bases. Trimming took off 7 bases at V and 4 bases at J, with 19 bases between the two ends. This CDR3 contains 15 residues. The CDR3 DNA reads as TGTGCCAGCACTCTCTCAGGGTCTAAGACCACTGAAGCTTTCTTT. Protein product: CASTLSGSKTTEAFF.

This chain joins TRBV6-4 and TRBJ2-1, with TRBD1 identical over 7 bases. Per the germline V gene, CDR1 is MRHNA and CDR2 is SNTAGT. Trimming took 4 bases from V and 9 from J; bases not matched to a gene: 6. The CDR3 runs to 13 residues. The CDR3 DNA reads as TGTGCCAGCAGTGTCAAACAGGGGAGTGAGCAGTTCTTC. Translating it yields CASSVKQGSEQFF.